This T cell receptor (beta chain) derives from a study of blood T cell repertoires in COVID-19. The data were produced by immunoSEQ multiplex PCR, yet TCRdb's version contains in-frame clones alone and is incomplete. The sample has 200,000 to 300,000 clones, approximately 88% seen once. Germline CDR1 and CDR2: LNHDA and SQIVND (reference sequence). There are 14 residues in the CDR3. The V end was cut by 8 bases, the J end by 0 bases, with 11 bases between. The TCR was taken from a woman aged 35 to 49 with acute COVID-19. Sequencing was done on a sample of PBMCs or T cells enriched from blood (not recorded which). This chain uses TRBV19 with TRBJ2-1; a weak D match, TRBD1 (6 bases). CDR3 protein: CASSEGDSYNEQFF. The CDR3 region has the DNA TGTGCCAGTTCAGAGGGGGACTCCTACAATGAGCAGTTCTTC.